A selection of T cell receptor beta chains follows, all from one sample in a study of shared clonotypes between healthy human individuals. Here immunoSEQ multiplex PCR was the method, and the copy in TCRdb shows in-frame clones only, minus some. The repertoire consists of over a million clones, with over 95% occurring once and the leading ten covering roughly 1.2%. The sequencing input was naive CD4+ T cells sorted from blood. Receptors were obtained from a man under 40 in good health. Each CDR3 is given with its conserved first and last residue. The order of the fields is CDR3 DNA, CDR3 protein, clone size, J gene, V gene, D gene. The D gene is left open where the match is weak. Rows may omit the clone size; those that give it use once, few, many or a size class.

DNA: TGTGCCAGTAGTATGGCGCCGGGAGGAACTGAAGCTTTCTTT
CDR3: CASSMAPGGTEAFF
size: -
J: TRBJ1-1
V: TRBV19
D: -

DNA: TGTGCCAGCAGCTGGGGACCGACAAACTACGAGCAGTACTTC
CDR3: CASSWGPTNYEQYF
size: -
J: TRBJ2-7
V: TRBV5-4
D: -

DNA: TGTGCCAGCACCCATGAAGGCGGTGGCTACACCTTC
CDR3: CASTHEGGGYTF
size: -
J: TRBJ1-2
V: TRBV6-5
D: -

DNA: TGTGCCAGCAGCCCCGGTCGTTCCGAGACCCAGTACTTC
CDR3: CASSPGRSETQYF
size: -
J: TRBJ2-5
V: TRBV11-3
D: -

DNA: TGTGCCAGCAGTTTGGACAGATATAACACTGAAGCTTTCTTT
CDR3: CASSLDRYNTEAFF
size: -
J: TRBJ1-1
V: TRBV27
D: -

DNA: TGTGCCAGCAGCTTAGCCCAAAGCCGCGGAAATGAAAAACTGTTTTTT
CDR3: CASSLAQSRGNEKLFF
size: -
J: TRBJ1-4
V: TRBV7-2
D: -

DNA: TGTGCCAGCAGTGTTGACAGAGTAATCTCCTACGAGCAGTACTTC
CDR3: CASSVDRVISYEQYF
size: -
J: TRBJ2-7
V: TRBV2
D: -

DNA: TGTGCCAGCAGGTCGACAGGGGGCGATGAGCAGTTCTTC
CDR3: CASRSTGGDEQFF
size: -
J: TRBJ2-1
V: TRBV5-4
D: TRBD1

DNA: TGTGCCAGCAGCTCACTCCCAGGGGCGAACACCGGGGAGCTGTTTTTT
CDR3: CASSSLPGANTGELFF
size: -
J: TRBJ2-2
V: TRBV5-5
D: -

DNA: TGTGCCAGCAGCCAAGGGACCGCCTTCACAGATACGCAGTATTTT
CDR3: CASSQGTAFTDTQYF
size: -
J: TRBJ2-3
V: TRBV14
D: -

DNA: TGTGCCAGCAGCATCGACCTGGCGGGAGTGAACAATGAGCAGTTCTTC
CDR3: CASSIDLAGVNNEQFF
size: -
J: TRBJ2-1
V: TRBV9
D: TRBD2

DNA: TGTGCCAGCAGCCACTTCCGGGGCACTGAAGCTTTCTTT
CDR3: CASSHFRGTEAFF
size: -
J: TRBJ1-1
V: TRBV11-3
D: -

DNA: TGTGCCAGCAGTGAGGGTGGGGGCTCTGGAAACACCATATATTTT
CDR3: CASSEGGGSGNTIYF
size: -
J: TRBJ1-3
V: TRBV25-1
D: -

DNA: TGTGCCAGCACGGGGACAGGCTACGAGCAGTACTTC
CDR3: CASTGTGYEQYF
size: -
J: TRBJ2-7
V: TRBV6-6
D: TRBD1

DNA: TGTGCCAGCAGCTTAGTCGGGGGATCATTATACGAGCAGTACTTC
CDR3: CASSLVGGSLYEQYF
size: -
J: TRBJ2-7
V: TRBV11-2
D: -

DNA: TGTGCCTGGAGTGTCACTGGAGCTAACTATGGCTACACCTTC
CDR3: CAWSVTGANYGYTF
size: -
J: TRBJ1-2
V: TRBV30
D: -

DNA: TGTGCCAGCTCACCAGACAGGGAAGGGTACGAGCAGTACTTC
CDR3: CASSPDREGYEQYF
size: once
J: TRBJ2-7
V: TRBV18
D: TRBD1

DNA: TGTGCCAGCAGTTCCCTGGGACGGGACTCTGGAAACACCATATATTTT
CDR3: CASSSLGRDSGNTIYF
size: -
J: TRBJ1-3
V: TRBV28
D: -

DNA: TGTGCCAGCAGCGTAGATCTCAGGCATGAAACTGAAGCTTTCTTT
CDR3: CASSVDLRHETEAFF
size: -
J: TRBJ1-1
V: TRBV9
D: -

DNA: TGTGCCATCAGTGATACAGCCGTGCCGAGGGGGGAGACCCAGTACTTC
CDR3: CAISDTAVPRGETQYF
size: -
J: TRBJ2-5
V: TRBV10-3
D: -

DNA: TGTGTGACGAAACAAGGCGGGAACACTGAAGCTTTCTTT
CDR3: CVTKQGGNTEAFF
size: -
J: TRBJ1-1
V: TRBV2
D: -

DNA: TGTGCCAGCTCACCCCCCGGCGACAGGGGGCGAGGAGCTTTCTTT
CDR3: CASSPPGDRGRGAFF
size: -
J: TRBJ1-1
V: TRBV18
D: TRBD1

DNA: TGCGCCAGCAGTCCGGGACAAGTAATCACCGGGGAGCTGTTTTTT
CDR3: CASSPGQVITGELFF
size: -
J: TRBJ2-2
V: TRBV5-1
D: -

DNA: TGCGCCAGCAGCTCGGGGACAGCCAAAGATACGCAGTATTTT
CDR3: CASSSGTAKDTQYF
size: -
J: TRBJ2-3
V: TRBV5-1
D: TRBD1

DNA: TGTGCCAGCAGTTTATACGGGAATGAGCAGTTCTTC
CDR3: CASSLYGNEQFF
size: -
J: TRBJ2-1
V: TRBV28
D: -

DNA: TGCGCCAGCAGCTTGGAACAGGGTAACCACGAGCAGTACTTC
CDR3: CASSLEQGNHEQYF
size: -
J: TRBJ2-7
V: TRBV5-1
D: -

DNA: TGTGCCAGCAGCTTACTAGCGGGAGAGGGGGGCAATGAGCAGTTCTTC
CDR3: CASSLLAGEGGNEQFF
size: -
J: TRBJ2-1
V: TRBV11-2
D: TRBD2

DNA: TGTGCCAGTACGAGGGGATTGGACACCGGGGAGCTGTTTTTT
CDR3: CASTRGLDTGELFF
size: -
J: TRBJ2-2
V: TRBV19
D: -

DNA: TGTGCCAGCAGGCTTTGGCGGGTGCAAGGGAACACTGAAGCTTTCTTT
CDR3: CASRLWRVQGNTEAFF
size: -
J: TRBJ1-1
V: TRBV28
D: -

DNA: TGTGCCAGCAGACCGACAGGGACTGGAAACACCATATATTTT
CDR3: CASRPTGTGNTIYF
size: few
J: TRBJ1-3
V: TRBV27
D: TRBD1

DNA: TGCGCCAGCGCCGGGACAGGGTCTTTTTTCTCCGAGACCCAGTACTTC
CDR3: CASAGTGSFFSETQYF
size: many
J: TRBJ2-5
V: TRBV5-1
D: TRBD1

DNA: TGCGCCAGCAGCCGACAGGGGCCGAACACTGAAGCTTTCTTT
CDR3: CASSRQGPNTEAFF
size: -
J: TRBJ1-1
V: TRBV4-3
D: TRBD1

DNA: TGTGCCAGCACCCCCTGGGGTAGCGGGCTGGTCAATGAGCAGTTCTTC
CDR3: CASTPWGSGLVNEQFF
size: -
J: TRBJ2-1
V: TRBV27
D: TRBD2

DNA: TGCGCCAGCAGCTTGCAACCGCTTAGCTCTGGAAACACCATATATTTT
CDR3: CASSLQPLSSGNTIYF
size: -
J: TRBJ1-3
V: TRBV5-1
D: -

DNA: TGCGCCAGCAGCTCGACGGGGACCTACAATGAGCAGTTCTTC
CDR3: CASSSTGTYNEQFF
size: -
J: TRBJ2-1
V: TRBV5-1
D: -

DNA: TGTGCCAGCAGCCCAGTAAGCTCTGGAAACACCATATATTTT
CDR3: CASSPVSSGNTIYF
size: -
J: TRBJ1-3
V: TRBV11-2
D: -

DNA: TGTGCCAGCAGTTTATGGGTTAGCACAGATACGCAGTATTTT
CDR3: CASSLWVSTDTQYF
size: -
J: TRBJ2-3
V: TRBV27
D: -

DNA: TGTGCCAGCAGTTACTCGACTGGGACAGGGGATGGGCCCCAGCATTTT
CDR3: CASSYSTGTGDGPQHF
size: -
J: TRBJ1-5
V: TRBV6-6
D: TRBD1

DNA: TGCGCCAGCTCCACGCGGGCTAGCCGGGCCGGCGAGCAGTACTTC
CDR3: CASSTRASRAGEQYF
size: once
J: TRBJ2-7
V: TRBV4-3
D: -

DNA: TGTGCCTGGAGTGTCACAGGGCTTCATGGCTACACCTTC
CDR3: CAWSVTGLHGYTF
size: -
J: TRBJ1-2
V: TRBV30
D: -

DNA: TGTGCCAGCAGTGCTGCAGGGAACACTGAAGCTTTCTTT
CDR3: CASSAAGNTEAFF
size: -
J: TRBJ1-1
V: TRBV6-5
D: -